What follows describes a single T cell receptor (beta chain). This entry is derived from a study of blood T cell repertoires in COVID-19. About the research overall: Sites across the United States, Italy and Spain contributed samples from acute and convalescent COVID-19. From T cells, B-cell-depleted T cells, or PBMCs came the material, which was cDNA or gDNA.

Authors' processing steps: Scientists estimated how many nucleated cells there were by amplifying reference gene primers. Measured with immunoSEQ multiplex PCR; TCRdb has only the in-frame clones, and not every one. V, J and clone size derive from that table, while D and trimming were established from the DNA sequence. The table records 190,000 or so clones, about 88% of them present only once. With 4 bases clipped from V and 5 bases from J, the junction kept 4 bases outside the gene matches. Germline V lookup: CDR1 LGHDT, CDR2 YNNKEL (reference sequence). The CDR3 length is 14 residues. The sample taken for sequencing was peripheral blood. The chain carries TRBV3-1 (or the pseudogene TRBV3-2) and TRBJ1-3, with TRBD1 matching over 8 bases. The clonotype originates from a woman aged 30 to 39 with active or convalescent COVID-19. In nucleotides, the CDR3 is TGTGCCAGCAGCCCGGACAGGGCAAGAAACACCATATATTTT. Its protein is CASSPDRARNTIYF.